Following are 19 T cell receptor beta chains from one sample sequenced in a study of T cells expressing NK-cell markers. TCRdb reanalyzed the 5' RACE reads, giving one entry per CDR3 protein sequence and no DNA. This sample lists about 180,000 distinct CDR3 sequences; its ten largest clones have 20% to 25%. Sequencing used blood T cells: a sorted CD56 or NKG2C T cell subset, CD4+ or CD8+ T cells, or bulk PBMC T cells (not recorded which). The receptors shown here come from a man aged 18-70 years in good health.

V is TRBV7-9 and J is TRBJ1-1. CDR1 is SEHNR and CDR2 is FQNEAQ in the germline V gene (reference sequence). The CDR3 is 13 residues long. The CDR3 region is CASSALSDTEAFF.

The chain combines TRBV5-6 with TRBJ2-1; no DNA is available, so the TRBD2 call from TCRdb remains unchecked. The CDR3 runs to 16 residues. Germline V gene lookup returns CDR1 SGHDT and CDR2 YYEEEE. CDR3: CASSSYSGGYYNEQFF.

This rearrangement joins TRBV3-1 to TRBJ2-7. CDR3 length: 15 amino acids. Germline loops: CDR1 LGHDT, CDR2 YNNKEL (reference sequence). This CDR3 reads CASSQDSEPRDEQYF.

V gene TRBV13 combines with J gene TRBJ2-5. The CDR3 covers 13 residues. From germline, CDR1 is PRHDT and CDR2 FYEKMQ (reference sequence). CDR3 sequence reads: CASSLEREETQYF. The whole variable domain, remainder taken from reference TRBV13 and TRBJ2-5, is AAGVIQSPRHLIKEKRETATLKCYPIPRHDTVYWYQQGPGQDPQFLISFYEKMQSDKGSIPDRFSAQQFSDYHSELNMSSLELGDSALYFCASSLEREETQYFGPGTRLLVL.

The CDR3 spells CASSIYHGATSSYEQYF. The rearrangement links TRBV19 to TRBJ2-7; absent DNA, TCRdb's TRBD1 call cannot be checked. Per germline, CDR1 LNHDA and CDR2 SQIVND (reference sequence). The CDR3 runs to 17 residues.

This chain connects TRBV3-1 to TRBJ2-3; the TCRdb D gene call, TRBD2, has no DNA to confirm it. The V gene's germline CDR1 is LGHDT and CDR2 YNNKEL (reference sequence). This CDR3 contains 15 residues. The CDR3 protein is CASSRGTSKADTQYF.

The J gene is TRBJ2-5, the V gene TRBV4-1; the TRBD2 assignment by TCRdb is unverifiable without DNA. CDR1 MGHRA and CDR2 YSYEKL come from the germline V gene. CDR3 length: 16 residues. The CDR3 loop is CASSPGLAGPPGTQYF.

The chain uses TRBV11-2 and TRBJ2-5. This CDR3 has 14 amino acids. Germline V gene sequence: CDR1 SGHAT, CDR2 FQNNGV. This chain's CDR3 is CASSWMTGRETQYF.

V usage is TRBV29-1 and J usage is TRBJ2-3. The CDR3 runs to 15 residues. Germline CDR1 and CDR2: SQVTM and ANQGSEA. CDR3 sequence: CSVSELGWGTDTQYF.

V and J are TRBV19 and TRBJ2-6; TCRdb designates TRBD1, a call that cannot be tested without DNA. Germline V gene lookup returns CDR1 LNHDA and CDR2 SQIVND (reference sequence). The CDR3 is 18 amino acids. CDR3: CASTRGTGDWSGANVLTF. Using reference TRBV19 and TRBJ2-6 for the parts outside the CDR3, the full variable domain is DGGITQSPKYLFRKEGQNVTLSCEQNLNHDAMYWYRQDPGQGLRLIYYSQIVNDFQKGDIAEGYSVSREKKESFPLTVTSAQKNPTAFYLCASTRGTGDWSGANVLTFGAGSRLTVL.

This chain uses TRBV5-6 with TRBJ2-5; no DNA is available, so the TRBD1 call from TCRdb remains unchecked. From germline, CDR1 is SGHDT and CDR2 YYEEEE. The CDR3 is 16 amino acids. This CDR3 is CASSQPPSGIEETQYF. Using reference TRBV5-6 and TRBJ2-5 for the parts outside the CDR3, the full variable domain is DAGVTQSPTHLIKTRGQQVTLRCSPKSGHDTVSWYQQALGQGPQFIFQYYEEEERQRGNFPDRFSGHQFPNYSSELNVNALLLGDSALYLCASSQPPSGIEETQYFGPGTRLLVL.

The CDR3 reads CAISLDRGLPHNLNTDTQYF. The chain combines TRBV10-3 with TRBJ2-3; TCRdb designates TRBD1, a call that cannot be tested without DNA. The CDR3 is made up of 20 amino acids. Germline loops: CDR1 ENHRY, CDR2 SYGVKD.

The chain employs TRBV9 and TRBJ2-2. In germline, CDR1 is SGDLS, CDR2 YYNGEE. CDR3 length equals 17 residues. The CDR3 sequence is CASSVGTGRRNTGELFF.

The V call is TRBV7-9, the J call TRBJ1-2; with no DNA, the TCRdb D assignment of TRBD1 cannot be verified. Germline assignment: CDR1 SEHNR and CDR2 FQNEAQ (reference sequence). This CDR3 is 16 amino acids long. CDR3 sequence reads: CASSLDPPTGYYGYTF.

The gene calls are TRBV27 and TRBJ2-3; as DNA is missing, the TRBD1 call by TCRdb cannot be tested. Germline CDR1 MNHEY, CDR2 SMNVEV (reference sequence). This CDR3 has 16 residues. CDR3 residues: CASSPIAPHGTDTQYF.

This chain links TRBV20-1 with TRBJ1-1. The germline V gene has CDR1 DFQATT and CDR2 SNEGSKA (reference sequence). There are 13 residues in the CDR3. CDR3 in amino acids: CSARDFRDTEAFF.

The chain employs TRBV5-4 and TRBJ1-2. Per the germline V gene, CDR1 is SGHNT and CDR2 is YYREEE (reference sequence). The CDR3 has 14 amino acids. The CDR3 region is CASSFAGRGYGYTF.

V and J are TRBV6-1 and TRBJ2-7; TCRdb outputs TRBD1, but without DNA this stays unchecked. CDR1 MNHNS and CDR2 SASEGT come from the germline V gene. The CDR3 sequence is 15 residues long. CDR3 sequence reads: CASTEAGTVIYEQYF.

CDR3 sequence reads: CASTRGTGANVLTF. The gene calls are TRBV19 and TRBJ2-6; the TCRdb call, TRBD1, lacks DNA for checking. Per germline, CDR1 LNHDA and CDR2 SQIVND (reference sequence). The CDR3 runs to 14 residues.